One TCR beta chain is described in this entry. Antigen specificity is unknown. These data belong to a study of response to subunit inactivated influenza vaccine. Study-level results: Every seasonal influenza vaccination brings in few new T cells, the authors suggested.

The CDR3 contains 11 residues. The ends were cut back, 4 bases at V and 8 bases at J, with 8 bases in the middle. TCRdb reanalysed the RT-PCR reads using MiXCR and keeps one entry per CDR3 protein. The sample has 500,000 to 600,000 distinct CDR3 sequences; around 15% are singletons. The chain joins TRBV12-3 or TRBV12-4 to TRBJ1-2, with D possibly being TRBD1 (5 bases). Sequencing was performed on PBMCs from blood, taken 11 to 12 days after vaccination. This receptor was identified in a man in his fifties who received an inactivated influenza vaccine. CDR3 sequence: CASSYGGGYTF. Here the CDR3 DNA reads TGTGCCAGCAGTTACGGGGGAGGCTACACCTTC.